This section outlines one T cell receptor (beta chain) sequence together with its context. The antigen remains unidentified. Brentuximab vedotin exposure varied, and every patient relapsed after autologous stem cell transplantation. Sequencing used immunoSEQ multiplex PCR; TCRdb keeps in-frame clones, though not all of them. The sample includes roughly 15,000 clones, roughly 85% of them seen just once. The source of the sample is a study of PD-1 blockade in classical Hodgkin lymphoma. Study observations and caveats: Healthy donors reportedly exceeded newly diagnosed patients in baseline TCR diversity.

Trimming left V 6 bases short and J 4 bases short, with 16 bases between. Germline CDR1 SGHRS, CDR2 YFSETQ. The CDR3 extends over 15 amino acids. Material: peripheral blood mononuclear cells (PBMCs), obtained at baseline. J is TRBJ1-4 and V is TRBV5-1, with D maybe TRBD1 (6 bases). The receptor's source is a human donor with classical Hodgkin lymphoma. The CDR3: CASKLGEGGNEKLFF. For the CDR3, the DNA is TGCGCCAGCAAGCTTGGAGAGGGGGGTAATGAAAAACTGTTTTTT.